This T cell receptor (beta chain) appears in the sequencing data of a study of T cell responses to AZD1222 COVID-19 vaccine. The CDR3 has 13 amino acids. Germline CDR1 reads MNHEY; CDR2 reads SVGAGI. V lost 5 bases to trimming and J lost 9 bases, with 14 bases between them. The method was immunoSEQ multiplex PCR; TCRdb's version includes in-frame clones alone and lacks a portion of them. Of 90,000 to 150,000 clones listed, 88% are singletons. This material consisted of peripheral blood, taken 28 days after the second AZD1222 dose. J is TRBJ1-5 and V is TRBV6-5, with D possibly matching TRBD1 (5 bases). The clonotype originates from an adult who received the AZD1222 COVID-19 vaccine. CDR3: CASSPRRDRPQHF. CDR3 nucleotides: TGTGCCAGCAGTCCACGCCGAGACAGGCCCCAGCATTTT.